Following are 7 T cell receptor beta chains from one sample sequenced in a study of CD8+CD57+ T cells in acquired aplastic anemia. Patients included in sequencing had previously demonstrated CD8+CD57+ cell expansion by flow cytometry. Genomic DNA provided the template from which TCR beta VDJ and CDR3 profiles were obtained. TCRdb reprocessed the reads with MiXCR, giving one entry per CDR3 protein. Seen here are 450,000 to 600,000 distinct CDR3 sequences, less than 35% observed once, and the top ten hold less than 1%. The sequenced sample consisted of sorted CD4+, CD8+, or CD8+CD57+ T cells (not recorded which) from PBMCs. These receptors were taken from a human donor with aplastic anemia.

V usage is TRBV27 and J usage is TRBJ1-6; weak D call: TRBD1 (6 bases). This CDR3 is 15 amino acids long. V gave up 7 bases and J gave up 6 bases, with 16 bases separating them. Per the germline V gene, CDR1 is MNHEY and CDR2 is SMNVEV (reference sequence). CDR3 in DNA: TGTGCCAGCACCCAGCTAGACAGGTTTAATTCACCCCTCCACTTT. It codes for CASTQLDRFNSPLHF.

For this clonotype: Since a much larger clone is just one base distant, this may be a read error. CDR3 in amino acids: CASNGDQSTQYF. DNA for the CDR3: TGTGCCAGCAATGGTGACCAGTCAACGCAGTATTTT. This chain joins TRBV25-1 and TRBJ2-3, with D uncertain. Germline CDR1 reads MGHDK; CDR2 reads SYGVNS. The CDR3 covers 12 residues. The V gene lost 7 bases and the J gene lost 9 bases, with 14 bases spanning the gap. The full variable domain, with the rest looked up from reference TRBV25-1 and TRBJ2-3, is EADIYQTPRYLVIGTGKKITLECSQTMGHDKMYWYQQDPGMELHLIHYSYGVNSTEKGDLSSESTVSRIRTEHFPLTLESARPSHTSQYLCASNGDQSTQYFGPGTRLTVL.

This clonotype occurred many times. The V gene is TRBV29-1, the J gene TRBJ2-7, with 10 positions matching TRBD2. The CDR3 runs to 15 residues. V gave up 4 bases and J gave up 5 bases; unmatched junction bases: 11. The germline gives CDR1 SQVTM, CDR2 ANQGSEA. The CDR3 loop reads CSVVPQPSGSNEQYF. The CDR3 DNA sequence: TGCAGCGTTGTCCCCCAGCCTAGCGGGAGTAACGAGCAGTACTTC.

The chain couples TRBV5-1 to TRBJ2-1; 7 positions agree with TRBD2. The CDR3 has 15 residues. V lost 4 bases and J lost 4; bases outside the gene matches: 8. Germline V CDR1 and CDR2: SGHRS, YFSETQ. The CDR3 DNA follows: TGCGCCAGCAGCCCAATACGCGGGGGATACAATGAGCAGTTCTTC. Residues: CASSPIRGGYNEQFF.

This clonotype was counted between two and nine times. The chain uses TRBV14 and TRBJ1-1; D gene uncertain. CDR1 and CDR2 (germline): SGHDN, FVKESK. Trimming left V 4 bases short and J 1 base short, with 13 bases between. The CDR3 runs 15 residues. Written as DNA, the CDR3 is TGTGCCAGCAGCCGAATTACCGGACGGAACACTGAAGCTTTCTTT. Amino acids: CASSRITGRNTEAFF. Based on the CDR3 plus reference TRBV14 and TRBJ1-1, the full variable domain is EAGVTQFPSHSVIEKGQTVTLRCDPISGHDNLYWYRRVMGKEIKFLLHFVKESKQDESGMPNNRFLAERTGGTYSTLKVQPAELEDSGVYFCASSRITGRNTEAFFGQGTRLTVV.

This clonotype has a single count. V and J are TRBV15 and TRBJ2-7; the match to TRBD1 covers 11 bases. V gave up 1 base and J gave up 6 bases; unmatched junction bases: 2. CDR3 length: 14 residues. Germline V CDR1 and CDR2: LNHNV, YYDKDF (reference sequence). The CDR3 coding sequence is TGTGCCACCAGCAGAGGGACAGGGGGCTTCGAGCAGTACTTC. It is translated as CATSRGTGGFEQYF. Drawing the rest from reference TRBV15 and TRBJ2-7, the complete variable domain is DAMVIQNPRYQVTQFGKPVTLSCSQTLNHNVMYWYQQKSSQAPKLLFHYYDKDFNNEADTPDNFQSRRPNTSFCFLDIRSPGLGDTAMYLCATSRGTGGFEQYFGPGTRLTVT.

This clonotype came up many times. V gene TRBV7-2 combines with J gene TRBJ2-3; D gene ambiguous. V was shortened by 2 bases and J by 3 bases, with 6 bases between the two germline ends. From germline, CDR1 is SGHTA and CDR2 FQGNSA. This CDR3 spans 13 amino acids. The DNA for the CDR3 is TGTGCCAGCAGCTTATGGTGGACAGATACGCAGTATTTT. Its translation is CASSLWWTDTQYF.